What follows are 20 T cell receptor beta chains derived from one specimen sequenced in a study of cytomegalovirus exposure and HLA in healthy donors. PCR used 60 Vbeta primers and 13 Jbeta primers. Clones were sequenced by immunoSEQ multiplex PCR, and TCRdb holds only the in-frame ones, with some missing. The repertoire holds under 200,000 clones, with 78% as singletons. Source material: PBMCs. Receptor source: a woman aged 50 to 60 in good health and CMV-seropositive.

The V gene is TRBV19, the J gene TRBJ1-2, with D possibly matching TRBD1 (6 bases). Germline V lookup: CDR1 LNHDA, CDR2 SQIVND (reference sequence). With 9 bases removed from V and 0 bases from J, the gap between germline ends came to 17 bases. The length of the CDR3 is 15 residues. The CDR3 here is CASLPRGPANYGYTF. The CDR3 nucleotides read TGTGCCAGCCTGCCCAGGGGCCCAGCTAACTATGGCTACACCTTC.

V is TRBV28 and J is TRBJ1-5; TRBD1 matches at 10 bases. Germline CDR1 reads MDHEN; CDR2 reads SYDVKM. J gave up 3 bases and V 1 base, and 9 bases lay outside the gene matches. CDR3 length: 18 residues. The CDR3 DNA is TGTGCCAGCAGTTTATCTTCCCGGGACAGGGGATACAATCAGCCCCAGCATTTT. Encoded protein: CASSLSSRDRGYNQPQHF.

This chain links TRBV7-9 with TRBJ1-2; D possibly corresponds to TRBD1 (6 bases). This CDR3 is 13 amino acids long. V gave up 5 bases and J gave up 4 bases, with 11 bases separating them. Germline CDR1 SEHNR, CDR2 FQNEAQ (reference sequence). DNA for the CDR3: TGTGCCAGCAGCCGGCGAGGGGGCTATGGCTACACCTTC. Its translation: CASSRRGGYGYTF.

This clone was seen more than once but under ten times. The rearrangement joins TRBV4-1 to TRBJ2-1; TRBD2 might be the D (6 bases). Germline V CDR1 and CDR2: MGHRA, YSYEKL. V lost 1 base and J lost 0, with 13 bases in between. The CDR3 has 17 residues. CDR3 nucleotide sequence: TGCGCCAGCAGCCAAGGGAGGGGAAGGAGCTCCTACAATGAGCAGTTCTTC. Translated: CASSQGRGRSSYNEQFF.

This clone was seen a few times. The chain is built from TRBV5-8 and TRBJ2-3; 7 bases map to TRBD1. The CDR3 sequence is 20 residues long. The trim removed 4 bases at V and 0 bases at J, leaving 20 bases unmatched. CDR1 and CDR2 from the germline V gene are SGHTS and YDEGEE. CDR3 sequence (DNA): TGTGCCAGCAGCGCGTGGACCGGGACAGACTCGGTTTCTAGCACAGATACGCAGTATTTT. Encoded protein: CASSAWTGTDSVSSTDTQYF.

This clone was picked up a small number of times. The V and J genes are TRBV19 and TRBJ1-5; 11 nucleotides line up with TRBD1. The J segment lost 5 bases and the V segment lost 4 bases, leaving 4 bases of the junction unmatched. This CDR3 is built from 15 residues. Germline values: CDR1 LNHDA, CDR2 SQIVND (reference sequence). CDR3 sequence (DNA): TGTGCCAGTAGTACCGGGACAGGGGGACATCAGCCCCAGCATTTT. This encodes CASSTGTGGHQPQHF.

The chain is built from TRBV29-1 and TRBJ2-3, with 12 bases fitting TRBD2. V trimming: 7 bases; J trimming: 6 bases; junction bases outside the gene matches: 11. Germline loops: CDR1 SQVTM, CDR2 ANQGSEA. The CDR3 consists of 15 residues. The CDR3 spells CSAPTSGSGTDTQYF. CDR3 coding DNA: TGCAGCGCGCCGACTAGCGGGAGTGGTACCGATACGCAGTATTTT.

This clone appeared once. V is TRBV29-1 and J is TRBJ2-3; 13 nucleotides align to TRBD2. J was trimmed by 0 bases and V by 4 bases; bases with no gene match: 10. Germline assignment: CDR1 SQVTM and CDR2 ANQGSEA. The CDR3 runs 18 residues. CDR3 sequence (DNA): TGCAGCGTTGTGGGGGGGGGACTAGCGGGAACTAGCACAGATACGCAGTATTTT. It translates to CSVVGGGLAGTSTDTQYF.

This clone was seen a single time. The gene calls are TRBV6-5 and TRBJ2-1; possible D gene TRBD1, 6 bases. This CDR3 is 12 amino acids long. Looked up from germline, CDR1 is MNHEY and CDR2 is SVGAGI. V lost 6 bases to trimming and J lost 6 bases, with 9 bases between them. CDR3 in amino acids: CASSPQGNEQFF. CDR3 nucleotides: TGTGCCAGCAGCCCACAGGGCAATGAGCAGTTCTTC.

The V and J genes are TRBV5-1 and TRBJ2-7; 9 nucleotides match TRBD1. Germline CDR1 SGHRS, CDR2 YFSETQ. With V trimmed by 2 bases and J by 7 bases, 10 bases remained unmatched. The CDR3 has 15 amino acids. The CDR3 is CASSFGPTGGSEQYF. For the CDR3, the DNA is TGCGCCAGCAGCTTTGGCCCGACAGGGGGGAGTGAGCAGTACTTC.

A few counts support this clone. The rearrangement joins TRBV6-1 to TRBJ1-2, with a weak D call TRBD1 (6 bases). This CDR3 is built from 13 residues. V was pared by 5 bases and J by 8 bases, with 15 bases between. Germline V CDR1 and CDR2: MNHNS, SASEGT. The CDR3 coding sequence is TGTGCCAGCAGTAACAGGGTATCGGACGGCTACACCTTC. Protein: CASSNRVSDGYTF.

This clone turned up a few times. The chain employs TRBV10-3 and TRBJ2-3; possibly TRBD1 for D (6 bases). Trimming removed 5 bases at V and 2 bases at J, with 17 bases between. The CDR3 is 16 amino acids. Germline CDR1 ENHRY, CDR2 SYGVKD. The CDR3 is CAISFSLGADTDTQYF. CDR3 DNA sequence: TGTGCCATCAGTTTCTCCCTGGGGGCGGACACAGATACGCAGTATTTT.

The genes are TRBV28 and TRBJ1-4; 10 bases are shared with TRBD1. CDR1 and CDR2 from the germline V gene are MDHEN and SYDVKM. V trimming: 3 bases; J trimming: 8 bases; junction bases outside the gene matches: 9. The CDR3 length is 16 residues. The CDR3 region has the DNA TGTGCCAGCAGTTTGGACAGGGGGTTTTTGCAGGAAAAACTGTTTTTT. Translation: CASSLDRGFLQEKLFF.

The chain carries TRBV12-5 and TRBJ1-2, with 12 positions matching TRBD1. CDR1 is LGHNT, CDR2 FRNRAP, per germline. Losses at the gene ends were 3 bases for V and 8 bases for J; bases not matched to a gene: 1. The CDR3 length is 13 residues. The CDR3 reads CASGLGTGGGYTF. In nucleotides, the CDR3 is TGTGCTAGTGGTTTAGGGACAGGGGGCGGCTACACCTTC.

The J gene is TRBJ1-6, the V gene TRBV6-5; no clear D gene. V lost 2 bases to trimming and J lost 11 bases, with 13 bases between them. Germline CDR1 MNHEY, CDR2 SVGAGI. The CDR3 sequence is 14 residues long. The CDR3 protein is CASSYGREGTPLHF. CDR3 nucleotides: TGTGCCAGCAGTTACGGGAGGGAGGGTACACCCCTCCACTTT.

The rearrangement uses TRBV30 and TRBJ2-2; D may be TRBD2 (5 bases). V dropped 1 base and J dropped 5 bases, with 5 bases sitting between them. In germline, CDR1 is GTSNPN, CDR2 SVGIG (reference sequence). CDR3 length: 12 amino acids. The CDR3 here is CAWSAGTGELFF. The CDR3 DNA reads as TGTGCCTGGAGTGCGGGGACCGGGGAGCTGTTTTTT. Looking up the rest from reference TRBV30 and TRBJ2-2 gives the full variable domain: SQTIHQWPATLVQPVGSPLSLECTVEGTSNPNLYWYRQAAGRGLQLLFYSVGIGQISSEVPQNLSASRPQDRQFILSSKKLLLSDSGFYLCAWSAGTGELFFGEGSRLTVL.

The CDR3 DNA follows: TGTGCCAGCAGTTCTATGCTGGTGAACACTGAAGCTTTCTTT. Residues: CASSSMLVNTEAFF. This chain joins TRBV5-4 and TRBJ1-1; D unresolved. Trimming pared 5 bases from V and 0 bases from J, leaving 11 bases between. Germline values: CDR1 SGHNT, CDR2 YYREEE (reference sequence). This CDR3 is 14 amino acids long.

This clone was counted a few times. The chain recombines TRBV7-8 with TRBJ2-3; 8 bases map to TRBD2. The CDR3 totals 13 residues. The V gene's germline CDR1 is SGHVS and CDR2 FQNEAQ. The ends lost 5 bases at V and 9 bases at J; junction bases unmatched: 7. This CDR3 is CASSRPGGDTQYF. For the CDR3, the DNA is TGTGCCAGCAGCCGCCCGGGGGGGGACACGCAGTATTTT.

V is TRBV4-2 and J is TRBJ2-3; 12 bases match TRBD2. Germline CDR1 is LGHNA and CDR2 is YNFKEQ. The CDR3 consists of 17 residues. The trim removed 0 bases at V and 3 bases at J, leaving 4 bases unmatched. In DNA form, the CDR3 reads TGTGCCAGCAGCCAAGATCTAGCGGGAGGGCCAACAGATACGCAGTATTTT. Translated: CASSQDLAGGPTDTQYF.

In this sample, this clone turned up once. The chain recombines TRBV7-3 with TRBJ2-1; 7 bases align to TRBD2. J lost 4 bases, V lost 6 bases, and 12 bases had no gene match. Germline CDR1 is SGHTA and CDR2 is FQGTGA. This CDR3 has 16 amino acids. CDR3 sequence reads: CASSPQTGLTYNEQFF. The CDR3 DNA reads as TGTGCCAGCAGTCCACAAACGGGACTAACTTACAATGAGCAGTTCTTC.